This T cell receptor beta chain derives from a study of blood T cell repertoires in COVID-19. The germline V gene encodes CDR1 SGHRS and CDR2 YFSETQ. The trim removed 4 bases at V and 3 bases at J, leaving 4 bases unmatched. The length of the CDR3 is 14 residues. Original methodology: Reference gene primer amplification in the assay estimated nucleated cell counts. TCRdb's copy holds only in-frame clones and misses some; the assay was immunoSEQ multiplex PCR. V and J calls and clone size are given by that table; D and trimming were obtained from the DNA. The sample has about 250,000 clones, around 89% seen once. This clone was detected once.

The J gene is TRBJ2-7, the V gene TRBV5-1, with 10 bases identical to TRBD1. Input material: peripheral blood. The receptor was derived from a man younger than 45 with acute or convalescent COVID-19. The CDR3 nucleotides read TGCGCCAGCAGCGTTAGGACAGGGGGCTACGAGCAGTACTTC. Its protein is CASSVRTGGYEQYF.